This TCR beta chain was recovered during a study of T cells in Graves' hyperthyroidism and ophthalmopathy. General study points: Blood also carried most thyroid clonotypes expanded above 0.001. Progression to ophthalmopathy was predicted a median of approximately seven months early.

TCR beta CDR3 region amplification was performed from RNA transcripts. The HTBI primer set drove a first-round RT-PCR of the TCR CDR3. TCRdb redid the calling of the multiplex PCR reads with MiXCR, one entry per CDR3 protein. The table shows around 600,000 distinct CDR3 sequences, with about a sixth occurring only once. Comments on this clonotype: The antigen is undetermined.

Trimming stripped 6 bases from V and 3 bases from J, with 9 bases between. This CDR3 is built from 13 residues. Germline CDR1 reads LNHDA; CDR2 reads SQIVND (reference sequence). The sequenced sample was blood. V and J are TRBV19 and TRBJ1-5; perhaps TRBD1 as D (6 bases). The receptor comes from a woman between 40 and 50 years old with Graves' ophthalmopathy. The CDR3 DNA reads as TGTGCCAGTAGCGACAGGCTCAATCAGCCCCAGCATTTT. Its protein product is CASSDRLNQPQHF.